What follows is one TCR beta chain and its context. Its matching antigen is unknown. The sample originates from a study of Ad26.COV2.S vaccination and SARS-CoV-2 variants. On the study more broadly: In the study, Ad26.COV2.S was injected intramuscularly once, or twice 56 days apart. General observations from the study: The TCR breadth and depth analyses may have produced an underestimate of total T cell responses.

Treatment meaning: around 19 received Ad26.COV2.S at low or high dose, single or two shots; about 5 received placebo; per-sample allocation not given. The samples were gathered on day 63 after the first injection of vaccine or placebo. Assay used: immunoSEQ multiplex PCR; TCRdb lists only in-frame clones, some missing. Here the sample spans hundreds of thousands of clones, 70% to 90% being singletons. V was pared by 3 bases and J by 1 base, with 16 bases between. CDR3 length: 17 residues. CDR1 MNHNS and CDR2 SASEGT come from the germline V gene. The specimen comprised peripheral blood, sampled in a trial of Ad26.COV2.S vaccine versus placebo. This clonotype was obtained from a person between 18 and 59 years old who received the Ad26.COV2.S COVID-19 vaccine or a placebo. V usage is TRBV6-1 and J usage is TRBJ1-5; the D gene is possibly TRBD1 (5 bases). Written as DNA, the CDR3 is TGTGCCAGCAGTGATGCCCTGGGCGGGGGAAGCAATCAGCCCCAGCATTTT. Translated, it gives CASSDALGGGSNQPQHF.